Following are 17 T cell receptor beta chains from one sample sequenced in a study of T cell changes during pregnancy in multiple sclerosis (dated by TCRdb to the late 2010s). Library construction relied on the immunoSEQ multiplex PCR assay. TCRdb limited this immuneACCESS table to in-frame rearrangements with V and J called. A share of clones is missing; checked studies link under half to unresolved V genes, and the rest is unexplained. For this sample the table gives roughly 11,000 clones, of which 75% to 90% were detected only once. The leading ten clones occupy 10% to 12% of the sample. This material consisted of CD8+ T cells from peripheral blood mononuclear cells, taken after pregnancy. Source of these receptors: a female donor in good health, enrolled as a control in a pregnancy study.

The V and J genes are TRBV2 and TRBJ1-2; TRBD1 aligns across 8 bases. Germline V gene data show CDR1 as SNHLY and CDR2 as FYNNEI. V lost 8 bases, J lost 6 bases, and 8 bases stayed unmatched. The CDR3 loop spans 13 amino acids. CDR3 nucleotides: TGTGCCAGCTGGACAGGGAACTTCGATGGCTACACCTTC. It is translated as CASWTGNFDGYTF.

The sample holds a few counts of this clone. The V gene is TRBV6-1, the J gene TRBJ2-3; 7 bases fit TRBD2. The germline gives CDR1 MNHNS, CDR2 SASEGT. The CDR3 is 16 amino acids. V shed 0 bases, J shed 0 bases, and the junction held 3 bases outside the gene matches. CDR3 DNA: TGTGCCAGCAGTGAAGCGGGCGGGGGAAGCACAGATACGCAGTATTTT. It yields the protein CASSEAGGGSTDTQYF.

V gene TRBV25-1 combines with J gene TRBJ2-2, with 8 bases lining up with TRBD2. The CDR3 length is 16 residues. Germline assignment: CDR1 MGHDK and CDR2 SYGVNS. Losses at the gene ends were 0 bases for V and 6 bases for J; bases not matched to a gene: 6. The CDR3 protein is CASSEYWGLGAGELFF. The DNA for the CDR3 is TGTGCCAGCAGTGAATATTGGGGACTAGGGGCCGGGGAGCTGTTTTTT.

The V and J genes are TRBV29-1 and TRBJ2-5; weak D call: TRBD2 (5 bases). V was clipped by 6 bases and J by 7 bases, with 15 bases between them. CDR3 length equals 12 residues. The V gene's germline CDR1 is SQVTM and CDR2 ANQGSEA. For the CDR3, the DNA is TGCAGCGTCAGTCGTTTGCGGGTGACCCAGTACTTC. Translating it yields CSVSRLRVTQYF.

V gene TRBV5-5 combines with J gene TRBJ2-7, with a tentative D call TRBD1 (5 bases). V gave up 4 bases and J gave up 2 bases, with 10 bases separating them. The CDR3 consists of 13 residues. CDR1 and CDR2 from the germline V gene are SGHKS and YYEKEE (reference sequence). This chain's CDR3 is CASSHDRAYEQYF. DNA for the CDR3: TGTGCCAGCAGCCACGACAGAGCCTACGAGCAGTACTTC.

The chain uses TRBV7-3 and TRBJ2-2; D gene uncertain. The ends were cut back, 2 bases at V and 7 bases at J, with 8 bases in the middle. The CDR3 consists of 13 residues. CDR1 SGHTA and CDR2 FQGTGA come from the germline V gene. The CDR3 sequence: CASSLVDFGELFF. The CDR3 nucleotides read TGTGCCAGCAGCTTAGTAGACTTCGGGGAGCTGTTTTTT. Using reference TRBV7-3 and TRBJ2-2 for the parts outside the CDR3, the full variable domain is GAGVSQTPSNKVTEKGKYVELRCDPISGHTALYWYRQSLGQGPEFLIYFQGTGAADDSGLPNDRFFAVRPEGSVSTLKIQRTERGDSAVYLCASSLVDFGELFFGEGSRLTVL.

By share, this clone counts as medium-sized (0.01 to 0.1%). This chain uses TRBV9 with TRBJ2-2, with 9 nucleotides matching TRBD2. The germline CDR1 and CDR2 sequences are SGDLS and YYNGEE. Trimming removed 3 bases from V and 5 bases from J; junction bases left unmatched: 8. The CDR3 has 16 amino acids. In nucleotides, the CDR3 is TGTGCCAGCAGCGGGGAGCGGGGGGCCATGACCGGGGAGCTGTTTTTT. Its protein is CASSGERGAMTGELFF.

The chain recombines TRBV4-2 with TRBJ2-2, with a tentative D call TRBD1 (6 bases). Between the trimmed V and J ends, which lost 4 bases and 2 bases, there was a span of 14 bases. CDR3 length equals 16 residues. From germline, CDR1 is LGHNA and CDR2 YNFKEQ. The CDR3 is CASSPHRTDNTGELFF. The CDR3 coding sequence is TGTGCCAGCAGCCCGCACAGGACAGATAACACCGGGGAGCTGTTTTTT.

V gene TRBV27 combines with J gene TRBJ2-5; 9 bases align to TRBD2. This CDR3 has 15 residues. With 8 bases clipped from V and 1 base from J, the junction kept 8 bases outside the gene matches. Germline loops: CDR1 MNHEY, CDR2 SMNVEV (reference sequence). The CDR3 here is CASGPRRGGQETQYF. Written as DNA, the CDR3 is TGTGCCAGCGGACCTAGGCGGGGGGGCCAAGAGACCCAGTACTTC.

V usage is TRBV5-6 and J usage is TRBJ1-1, with D possibly TRBD1 on 5 matching bases. Trimming pared 1 base from V and 4 bases from J, leaving 20 bases between. Germline V gene data show CDR1 as SGHDT and CDR2 as YYEEEE. This CDR3 spans 17 amino acids. In DNA, the CDR3 is TGTGCCAGCAGCTTGAGCCCATGGGGGGAGAGGATCACTGAAGCTTTCTTT. This encodes CASSLSPWGERITEAFF.

The J gene is TRBJ1-5, the V gene TRBV19; D uncertain. CDR1 and CDR2 (germline): LNHDA, SQIVND (reference sequence). The CDR3 sequence is 14 residues long. V lost 5 bases and J lost 3, with 11 bases in between. CDR3 DNA sequence: TGTGCCAGTAGTCAAAGTCCTACCAATCAGCCCCAGCATTTT. Its translation: CASSQSPTNQPQHF.

The chain joins TRBV4-2 to TRBJ2-1; 12 nucleotides align to TRBD1. Trimming at V came to 7 bases and at J to 4 bases, leaving 8 bases not matched to a gene. CDR1 LGHNA and CDR2 YNFKEQ come from the germline V gene. This CDR3 is 16 amino acids long. The CDR3 DNA is TGTGCCAGCAACGATCCGGGACAGGGGGCATACAATGAGCAGTTCTTC. It translates to CASNDPGQGAYNEQFF.

V gene TRBV2 combines with J gene TRBJ2-7; D is uncertain. This CDR3 contains 13 residues. V dropped 4 bases and J dropped 6 bases, with 13 bases sitting between them. Germline-derived CDR1 and CDR2 are SNHLY and FYNNEI. DNA for the CDR3: TGTGCCAGCAGTGCTAACTCCGCCGGCGAGCAGTACTTC. Translation gives CASSANSAGEQYF.

This clone was seen more than once but under ten times. The chain links TRBV6-4 to TRBJ2-1, with D possibly being TRBD2 (5 bases). The germline gives CDR1 MRHNA, CDR2 SNTAGT. Trimming shortened V by 2 bases and J by 7 bases, and 9 bases separated the two germline ends. The CDR3 covers 13 residues. In DNA form, the CDR3 reads TGTGCCAGCAGTGACACCGGGGTGAATGAGCAGTTCTTC. This codes for CASSDTGVNEQFF.

This clone was seen just once. The chain recombines TRBV5-1 with TRBJ2-7; 8 bases map to TRBD2. Trimming removed 5 bases from V and 2 bases from J; junction bases left unmatched: 12. Germline V gene sequence: CDR1 SGHRS, CDR2 YFSETQ. This CDR3 region has 16 residues. CDR3 in DNA: TGCGCCAGCAGTTGGAGACGGGGGGGGCCCACCTACGAGCAGTACTTC. The encoded protein is CASSWRRGGPTYEQYF.

The rearrangement joins TRBV7-9 to TRBJ2-1; the D gene is possibly TRBD2 (5 bases). CDR1 SEHNR and CDR2 FQNEAQ come from the germline V gene (reference sequence). Trimming removed 7 bases from V and 6 bases from J, with 25 bases in between. The CDR3 covers 17 residues. The CDR3 loop reads CASTMTSGPGGLNEQFF. DNA of the CDR3: TGTGCCAGCACCATGACCAGCGGACCCGGAGGCCTCAATGAGCAGTTCTTC. Supplemented by reference TRBV7-9 and TRBJ2-1, the full variable domain reads DTGVSQNPRHKITKRGQNVTFRCDPISEHNRLYWYRQTLGQGPEFLTYFQNEAQLEKSRLLSDRFSAERPKGSFSTLEIQRTEQGDSAMYLCASTMTSGPGGLNEQFFGPGTRLTVL.

The gene calls are TRBV28 and TRBJ2-1; the match to TRBD2 covers 12 bases. V dropped 6 bases and J dropped 10; count of bases not matched to a gene: 10. The V gene's germline CDR1 is MDHEN and CDR2 SYDVKM. The CDR3 spans 15 residues. The CDR3 nucleotides are TGTGCCAGCAGCGCATGGACTAGCGGGATTGAGGAGCAGTTCTTC. It codes for CASSAWTSGIEEQFF.